Detailed here is one T cell receptor (beta chain). These data are taken from a study of blood T cells in healthy people across ages. The V end was cut by 1 base, the J end by 4 bases, with 19 bases between. This CDR3 is built from 17 residues. Primers used in a second PCR of roughly 7 to 12 cycles were a sample-barcoded 5' primer and a J-beta primer mix. TCRdb reprocessed the 5' RACE reads via MiXCR and lists one record per CDR3 protein. The data contain some 940,000 distinct CDR3 sequences, about 27% of them singletons. These data also featured in a second study, about T cells of mothers and their children. That work adds: Six or seven children and their three healthy Caucasian mothers were the donors.

The chain joins TRBV12-3 or TRBV12-4 to TRBJ1-2; D gene ambiguous. Source material: blood. This TCR was sampled from a woman between 40 and 55 years old in good health. The CDR3 DNA reads TGTGCCAGCAGTTTAGGGAGACTGGTATTCCGGGGCTATGGCTACACCTTC. It is translated as CASSLGRLVFRGYGYTF.